These 4 T cell receptor beta chains were all obtained from the same sample, sequenced in a study of T cell responses to AZD1222 COVID-19 vaccine. TCRdb's copy holds only in-frame clones and misses some; the assay was immunoSEQ multiplex PCR. The sample lists about 110,000 clones, approximately 90% occurring once. The sequencing used peripheral blood, collected 28 days after the second AZD1222 dose. The receptors here all came from an adult who received the AZD1222 COVID-19 vaccine.

The chain joins TRBV6-2 or TRBV6-3 to TRBJ2-1; D is ambiguous. Germline V gives CDR1 MNHEY, CDR2 SVGEGT. The CDR3 runs to 16 residues. Trimming left V 5 bases short and J 0 bases short, with 14 bases between. This CDR3 is CASSTRHSGSYNEQFF. The DNA of the CDR3 is TGTGCCAGCAGTACCCGACACTCGGGCTCCTACAATGAGCAGTTCTTC.

The V and J genes are TRBV5-6 and TRBJ1-6, with a weak D call TRBD1 (6 bases). The CDR3 contains 15 residues. In germline, CDR1 is SGHDT, CDR2 YYEEEE. V shed 3 bases and J shed 7 bases, with 14 bases lying between them. The CDR3 loop reads CASSWWGARNSPLHF. The CDR3 nucleotides are TGTGCCAGCAGCTGGTGGGGGGCGAGGAATTCACCCCTCCACTTT.

The chain is built from TRBV6-5 and TRBJ1-1, with 8 bases lining up with TRBD1. Per the germline V gene, CDR1 is MNHEY and CDR2 is SVGAGI. The CDR3 is 14 amino acids. V lost 5 bases to trimming and J lost 2 bases; unmatched junction nucleotides: 4. CDR3 sequence reads: CASSLGQGNTEAFF. Here the CDR3 DNA reads TGTGCCAGCAGTCTCGGACAGGGAAACACTGAAGCTTTCTTT.

The V call is TRBV2, the J call TRBJ2-7, with TRBD1 identical over 8 bases. This CDR3 is built from 14 residues. Germline trimming cut 6 bases from V and 5 bases from J; bases unmatched to any gene: 9. CDR1 and CDR2 from the germline V gene are SNHLY and FYNNEI. CDR3 protein: CASRADRASNEQYF. For the CDR3, the DNA is TGTGCCAGCAGGGCGGACAGGGCCTCTAACGAGCAGTACTTC.